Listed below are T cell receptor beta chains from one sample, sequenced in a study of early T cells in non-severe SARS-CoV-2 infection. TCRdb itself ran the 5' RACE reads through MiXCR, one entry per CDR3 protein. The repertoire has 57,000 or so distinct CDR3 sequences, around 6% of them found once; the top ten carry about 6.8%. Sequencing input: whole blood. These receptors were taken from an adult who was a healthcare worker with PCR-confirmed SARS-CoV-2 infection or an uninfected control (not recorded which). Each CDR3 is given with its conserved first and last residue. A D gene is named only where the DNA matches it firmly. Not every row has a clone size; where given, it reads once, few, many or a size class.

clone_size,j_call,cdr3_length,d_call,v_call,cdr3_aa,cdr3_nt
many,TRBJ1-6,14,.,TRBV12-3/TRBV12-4,CASSFGRLNSPLHF,TGTGCCAGCAGTTTTGGTCGGCTAAATTCACCCCTCCACTTT
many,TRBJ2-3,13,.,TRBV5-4,CASSLWSTDTQYF,TGTGCCAGCAGCTTGTGGAGCACAGATACGCAGTATTTT
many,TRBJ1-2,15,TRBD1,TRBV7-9,CASSPPDRRDYGYTF,TGTGCCAGCAGCCCCCCGGACAGGAGGGACTATGGCTACACCTTC
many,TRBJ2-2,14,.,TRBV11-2,CASSGQRNTGELFF,TGTGCCAGCAGTGGACAACGGAACACCGGGGAGCTGTTTTTT
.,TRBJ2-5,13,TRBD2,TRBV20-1,CSADRLATQTQYF,TGCAGTGCTGACAGACTAGCCACCCAGACCCAGTACTTC
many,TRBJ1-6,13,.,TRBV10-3,CAISQGYNSPLHF,TGTGCCATCAGTCAGGGATATAATTCACCCCTCCACTTT
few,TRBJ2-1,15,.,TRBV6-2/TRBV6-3,CASSWGGPSYNEQFF,TGTGCCAGCAGCTGGGGGGGGCCTTCCTACAATGAGCAGTTCTTC
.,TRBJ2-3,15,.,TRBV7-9,CASSLGPTSIDTQYF,TGTGCCAGCAGCTTAGGTCCGACTAGTATAGATACGCAGTATTTT
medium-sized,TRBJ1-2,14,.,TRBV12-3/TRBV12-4,CASSLHRSLYGYTF,TGTGCCAGCAGTTTACACAGGTCTCTCTATGGCTACACCTTC
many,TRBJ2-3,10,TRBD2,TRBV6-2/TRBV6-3,CATARGAQYF,TGTGCCACCGCCCGGGGGGCGCAGTATTTT
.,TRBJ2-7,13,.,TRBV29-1,CSVAEQSLREQYF,TGCAGCGTTGCGGAGCAGAGCCTACGAGAGCAGTACTTC
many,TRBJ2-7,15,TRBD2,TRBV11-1,CASSLLGAGGREQYF,TGTGCCAGCAGCTTACTAGGAGCGGGAGGTCGGGAGCAGTACTTC
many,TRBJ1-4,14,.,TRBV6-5,CASSYGRVGEKLFF,TGTGCCAGCAGTTACGGGAGGGTTGGAGAAAAACTGTTTTTT
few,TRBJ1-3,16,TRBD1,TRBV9,CASSASRTGRGNTIYF,TGTGCCAGCAGCGCTTCCCGGACAGGGCGAGGAAACACCATATATTTT
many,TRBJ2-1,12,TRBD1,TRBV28,CASRRGTGPQFF,TGTGCCAGCAGGCGTGGGACAGGCCCGCAGTTCTTC
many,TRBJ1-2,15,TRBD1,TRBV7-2,CASSQRTGGDYGYTF,TGTGCCAGCAGCCAAAGGACAGGGGGGGACTATGGCTACACCTTC
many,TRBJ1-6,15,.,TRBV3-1,CASSLSGAMGSPLHF,TGTGCCAGCAGCCTATCGGGGGCTATGGGTTCACCCCTCCACTTT
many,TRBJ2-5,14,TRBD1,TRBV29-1,CSVTGQGSGETQYF,TGCAGCGTTACGGGACAGGGATCGGGTGAGACCCAGTACTTC
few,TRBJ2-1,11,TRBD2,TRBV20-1,CSAPTSGRQFF,TGCAGTGCCCCGACTAGCGGGAGACAGTTCTTC
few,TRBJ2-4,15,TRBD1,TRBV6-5,CATTKGTADKNIQYF,TGTGCCACCACCAAAGGGACAGCCGACAAAAACATTCAGTACTTC
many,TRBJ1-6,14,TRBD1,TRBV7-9,CASSQGQWNSPLHF,TGTGCCAGCAGCCAGGGACAGTGGAATTCACCCCTCCACTTT
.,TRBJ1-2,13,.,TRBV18,CASSPEQLNGYTF,TGTGCCAGCTCACCCGAACAGTTAAATGGCTACACCTTC
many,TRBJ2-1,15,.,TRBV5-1,CASSSLTRSDNEQFF,TGCGCCAGCAGCTCGTTGACTAGGTCAGACAATGAGCAGTTCTTC
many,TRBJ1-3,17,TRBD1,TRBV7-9,CASSPGQAKGFGNTIYF,TGTGCCAGCAGCCCAGGACAGGCCAAGGGGTTTGGAAACACCATATATTTT
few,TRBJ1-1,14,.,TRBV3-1,CASSQPTGGTEAFF,TGTGCCAGCAGCCAACCTACGGGGGGGACTGAAGCTTTCTTT
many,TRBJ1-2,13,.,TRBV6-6,CASSPGVNYGYTF,TGTGCCAGCAGCCCCGGGGTCAACTATGGCTACACCTTC
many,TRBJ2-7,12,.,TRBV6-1,CASRRFQGEQYF,TGTGCCAGCAGGAGATTTCAGGGGGAGCAGTACTTC
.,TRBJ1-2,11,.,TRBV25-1,CASVGDYGYTF,TGTGCCAGTGTCGGGGACTATGGCTACACCTTC
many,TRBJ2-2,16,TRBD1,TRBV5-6,CASSLRDRVYTGELFF,TGTGCCAGCAGCTTGAGGGACAGGGTTTACACCGGGGAGCTGTTTTTT
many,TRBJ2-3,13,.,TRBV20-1,CSARDWLRDTQYF,TGCAGTGCTAGAGATTGGCTACGGGATACGCAGTATTTT
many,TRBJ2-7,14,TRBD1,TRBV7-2,CASSSGQGRYEQYF,TGTGCCAGCAGCTCTGGACAGGGGCGATACGAGCAGTACTTC
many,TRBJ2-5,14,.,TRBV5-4,CASSAAGTQETQYF,TGTGCCAGCAGCGCCGCCGGGACCCAAGAGACCCAGTACTTC
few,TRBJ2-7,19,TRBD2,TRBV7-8,CASSPRTGSSGGNLYEQYF,TGTGCCAGCAGCCCCCGGACGGGTTCTAGCGGGGGAAATCTATACGAGCAGTACTTC
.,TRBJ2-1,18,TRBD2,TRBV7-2,CASSLDGTSALPYNEQFF,TGTGCCAGCAGCTTGGACGGGACTAGCGCACTCCCCTACAATGAGCAGTTCTTC
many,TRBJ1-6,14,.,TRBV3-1,CASSQGPKNSPLHF,TGTGCCAGCAGCCAAGGGCCCAAGAATTCACCCCTCCACTTT
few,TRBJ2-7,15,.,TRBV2,CASSEIDRGTYEQYF,TGTGCCAGCAGTGAAATAGACAGAGGGACCTACGAGCAGTACTTC
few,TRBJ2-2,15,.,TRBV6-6,CASSWSKGGPGELFF,TGTGCCAGCAGTTGGTCTAAGGGGGGCCCCGGGGAGCTGTTTTTT
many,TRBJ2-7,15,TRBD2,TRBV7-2,CASSLEASGSYEQYF,TGTGCCAGCAGCTTAGAGGCTAGCGGGAGCTACGAGCAGTACTTC
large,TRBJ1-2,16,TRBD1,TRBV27,CASSLSPSTGSYGYTF,TGTGCCAGCAGTTTATCCCCCTCGACAGGGAGCTATGGCTACACCTTC
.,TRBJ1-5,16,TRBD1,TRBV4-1,CASSQGGQANFQPQHF,TGCGCCAGCAGCCAAGGGGGACAGGCAAATTTTCAGCCCCAGCATTTT
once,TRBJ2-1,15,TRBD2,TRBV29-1,CSTLQSGREYNEQFF,TGCAGCACTCTTCAGAGCGGGAGAGAATACAATGAGCAGTTCTTC
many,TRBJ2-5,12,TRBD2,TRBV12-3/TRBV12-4,CASTSGQETQYF,TGTGCCAGCACTAGCGGCCAAGAGACCCAGTACTTC
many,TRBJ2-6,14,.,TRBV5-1,CASRAGSGANVLTF,TGCGCCAGCAGGGCCGGCTCTGGGGCCAACGTCCTGACTTTC
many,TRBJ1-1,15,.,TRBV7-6,CASSPSTGLNTEAFF,TGTGCCAGCAGCCCCTCGACAGGCCTGAACACTGAAGCTTTCTTT
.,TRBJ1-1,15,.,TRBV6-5,CASKQWDNLNTEAFF,TGTGCCAGCAAGCAGTGGGACAACTTGAACACTGAAGCTTTCTTT
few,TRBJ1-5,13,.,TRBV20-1,CSARMGQNQPQHF,TGCAGTGCTAGAATGGGGCAGAATCAGCCCCAGCATTTT
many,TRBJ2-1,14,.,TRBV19,CASSLIIWYNEQFF,TGTGCCAGTAGTCTAATTATATGGTACAATGAGCAGTTCTTC
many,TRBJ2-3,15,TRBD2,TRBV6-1,CASSDATSGTDTQYF,TGTGCCAGCAGTGACGCGACTAGCGGCACAGATACGCAGTATTTT
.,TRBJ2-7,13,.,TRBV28,CASSVRGTYEQYF,TGTGCCAGCAGTGTCCGGGGAACCTACGAGCAGTACTTC
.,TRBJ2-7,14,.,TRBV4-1,CASSQDNGPYEQYF,TGCGCCAGCAGCCAAGATAACGGACCCTACGAGCAGTACTTC
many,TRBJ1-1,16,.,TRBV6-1,CASSDRAAPMLTEAFF,TGTGCCAGCAGTGACAGGGCTGCCCCGATGCTCACTGAAGCTTTCTTT
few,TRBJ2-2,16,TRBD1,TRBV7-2,CASSLVAGGGNGELFF,TGTGCCAGCAGCTTAGTGGCAGGGGGCGGGAACGGGGAGCTGTTTTTT
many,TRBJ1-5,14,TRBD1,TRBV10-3,CAISLGQGPAAQHF,TGTGCCATCAGCCTGGGACAGGGCCCAGCGGCCCAGCATTTT
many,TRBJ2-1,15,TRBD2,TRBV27,CASGKTSGGYNEQFF,TGTGCCAGCGGTAAAACTAGCGGGGGCTACAATGAGCAGTTCTTC
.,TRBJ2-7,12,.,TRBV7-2,CASSPVTSEQYF,TGTGCCAGCAGCCCGGTGACTTCCGAGCAGTACTTC
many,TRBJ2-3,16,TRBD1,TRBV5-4,CASGGLTGGKTDTQYF,TGTGCCAGCGGCGGATTAACAGGGGGTAAAACAGATACGCAGTATTTT
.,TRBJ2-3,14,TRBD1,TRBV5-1,CASSETGGMDTQYF,TGCGCCAGCAGCGAAACAGGGGGCATGGATACGCAGTATTTT